These T cell receptor beta chains were read from a single sample in a study of CD8+ T cells in alopecia areata. Only in-frame clones appear in the TCRdb table, and some are missing; sequencing was by immunoSEQ multiplex PCR. The table has around 100,000 clones, about three fifths seen once. The material sequenced was CD8+ T cells sorted from blood, taken at week 24, from a patient treated with tofacitinib. The receptors derive from a human donor with alopecia areata. The CDR3 runs from the conserved cysteine through the conserved F or W. The order of the fields is D gene, J gene, V gene, clone size, CDR3 protein, CDR3 DNA. A D gene is named only where the DNA matches it firmly. The size of a clone is reported for some rows only, either as once, few or many, or as a class for expanded clones.

D gene: -; J gene: TRBJ1-5; V gene: TRBV30; clone size: -; CDR3 protein: CAWSVSADSNQPQHF; CDR3 DNA: TGTGCCTGGAGTGTATCGGCGGATAGCAATCAGCCCCAGCATTTT
D gene: TRBD2; J gene: TRBJ2-1; V gene: TRBV2; clone size: -; CDR3 protein: CASSDPAGGNNEQFF; CDR3 DNA: TGTGCCAGCAGTGATCCAGCGGGGGGCAACAATGAGCAGTTCTTC
D gene: -; J gene: TRBJ2-7; V gene: TRBV5-6; clone size: -; CDR3 protein: CASSLSGQVYEQYF; CDR3 DNA: TGTGCCAGCAGCTTATCGGGACAAGTCTACGAGCAGTACTTC
D gene: -; J gene: TRBJ2-3; V gene: TRBV19; clone size: -; CDR3 protein: CASRYLDTQYF; CDR3 DNA: TGTGCCAGTAGATATCTAGATACGCAGTATTTT
D gene: -; J gene: TRBJ2-7; V gene: TRBV29-1; clone size: -; CDR3 protein: CSVLDGHSYEQYF; CDR3 DNA: TGCAGCGTTCTAGACGGACACTCCTACGAGCAGTACTTC
D gene: -; J gene: TRBJ1-5; V gene: TRBV30; clone size: -; CDR3 protein: CAWSALNQPQHF; CDR3 DNA: TGTGCCTGGAGTGCGTTGAATCAGCCCCAGCATTTT
D gene: TRBD2; J gene: TRBJ2-7; V gene: TRBV11-2; clone size: -; CDR3 protein: CASTPGGGYEQYF; CDR3 DNA: TGTGCCAGCACCCCCGGGGGGGGCTACGAGCAGTACTTC
D gene: -; J gene: TRBJ2-7; V gene: TRBV10-3; clone size: once; CDR3 protein: CAISDAGQPYEQYF; CDR3 DNA: TGTGCCATCAGTGACGCGGGACAGCCCTACGAGCAGTACTTC
D gene: -; J gene: TRBJ1-2; V gene: TRBV9; clone size: once; CDR3 protein: CASSVLGWDGEVGYTF; CDR3 DNA: TGTGCCAGCAGCGTTCTGGGCTGGGACGGTGAGGTTGGCTACACCTTC
D gene: TRBD2; J gene: TRBJ2-1; V gene: TRBV5-1; clone size: -; CDR3 protein: CASSLAPGLAGGNEQFF; CDR3 DNA: TGCGCCAGCAGCTTGGCTCCGGGACTAGCGGGTGGGAATGAGCAGTTCTTC
D gene: -; J gene: TRBJ2-5; V gene: TRBV7-9; clone size: -; CDR3 protein: CASSPQSPGEQETQYF; CDR3 DNA: TGTGCCAGCAGCCCACAAAGTCCAGGGGAGCAAGAGACCCAGTACTTC
D gene: TRBD1; J gene: TRBJ2-1; V gene: TRBV7-9; clone size: -; CDR3 protein: CASSLVGQGVHNEQFF; CDR3 DNA: TGTGCCAGCAGCTTAGTGGGACAGGGGGTTCACAATGAGCAGTTCTTC
D gene: -; J gene: TRBJ2-7; V gene: TRBV5-6; clone size: -; CDR3 protein: CASSLEQGLAGYEQYF; CDR3 DNA: TGTGCCAGCAGCTTGGAACAGGGATTGGCCGGCTACGAGCAGTACTTC
D gene: -; J gene: TRBJ1-1; V gene: TRBV19; clone size: -; CDR3 protein: CASSIRRPPDTLEAFF; CDR3 DNA: TGTGCCAGTAGTATACGCCGTCCCCCCGACACACTGGAAGCTTTCTTT
D gene: -; J gene: TRBJ1-1; V gene: TRBV29-1; clone size: -; CDR3 protein: CSVGGRGESMNTEAFF; CDR3 DNA: TGCAGCGTAGGGGGACGGGGGGAGAGCATGAACACTGAAGCTTTCTTT
D gene: -; J gene: TRBJ1-1; V gene: TRBV4-3; clone size: -; CDR3 protein: CASSQDSQDTEAFF; CDR3 DNA: TGCGCCAGCAGCCAAGATTCACAAGACACTGAAGCTTTCTTT
D gene: -; J gene: TRBJ1-2; V gene: TRBV29-1; clone size: -; CDR3 protein: CSVQTVNGYTF; CDR3 DNA: TGCAGCGTTCAGACTGTTAATGGCTACACCTTC
D gene: -; J gene: TRBJ2-6; V gene: TRBV30; clone size: -; CDR3 protein: CAWSVYELPSSGANVLTF; CDR3 DNA: TGTGCCTGGAGTGTCTATGAACTACCTAGCTCTGGGGCCAACGTCCTGACTTTC
D gene: TRBD1; J gene: TRBJ2-5; V gene: TRBV7-6; clone size: -; CDR3 protein: CASSSWGQDPGETQYF; CDR3 DNA: TGTGCCAGCAGCTCTTGGGGACAGGACCCAGGCGAGACCCAGTACTTC
D gene: -; J gene: TRBJ1-1; V gene: TRBV7-9; clone size: few; CDR3 protein: CASSPPKVVLNTEAFF; CDR3 DNA: TGTGCCAGCAGCCCCCCTAAGGTGGTCCTGAACACTGAAGCTTTCTTT
D gene: -; J gene: TRBJ2-5; V gene: TRBV27; clone size: -; CDR3 protein: CASSLFPPEFEIFQETQYF; CDR3 DNA: TGTGCCAGCAGTTTATTCCCCCCGGAGTTTGAAATTTTCCAAGAGACCCAGTACTTC
D gene: TRBD1; J gene: TRBJ1-2; V gene: TRBV29-1; clone size: -; CDR3 protein: CSVVGGTGRVSGYGYTF; CDR3 DNA: TGCAGCGTTGTTGGAGGGACAGGGAGGGTCAGCGGCTATGGCTACACCTTC
D gene: -; J gene: TRBJ1-6; V gene: TRBV7-6; clone size: once; CDR3 protein: CASSLAGTGGSPLHF; CDR3 DNA: TGTGCCAGCAGCTTAGCCGGGACCGGAGGTTCACCCCTCCACTTT
D gene: TRBD1; J gene: TRBJ2-7; V gene: TRBV4-3; clone size: -; CDR3 protein: CASSQLTGTGFEQYF; CDR3 DNA: TGCGCCAGCAGCCAACTAACCGGGACAGGGTTCGAGCAGTACTTC
D gene: -; J gene: TRBJ2-6; V gene: TRBV2; clone size: -; CDR3 protein: CASNEVSSGANVLTF; CDR3 DNA: TGTGCCAGCAATGAGGTCTCCTCTGGGGCCAACGTCCTGACTTTC
D gene: TRBD1; J gene: TRBJ1-1; V gene: TRBV30; clone size: -; CDR3 protein: CAWSEGGWAEAFF; CDR3 DNA: TGTGCCTGGAGTGAAGGGGGCTGGGCTGAAGCTTTCTTT
D gene: -; J gene: TRBJ2-7; V gene: TRBV27; clone size: -; CDR3 protein: CASSFAGQIYEQYF; CDR3 DNA: TGTGCCAGCAGTTTCGCGGGACAGATCTACGAGCAGTACTTC
D gene: TRBD1; J gene: TRBJ1-2; V gene: TRBV10-3; clone size: -; CDR3 protein: CAISDQTGAINYGYTF; CDR3 DNA: TGTGCCATCAGTGACCAGACAGGGGCTATTAACTATGGCTACACCTTC
D gene: TRBD2; J gene: TRBJ2-3; V gene: TRBV4-1; clone size: -; CDR3 protein: CASSPRLAGDTDTQYF; CDR3 DNA: TGCGCCAGCAGCCCTAGACTAGCGGGTGACACAGATACGCAGTATTTT
D gene: TRBD1; J gene: TRBJ2-5; V gene: TRBV5-1; clone size: few; CDR3 protein: CASSDRDRGQETQYF; CDR3 DNA: TGCGCCAGCAGCGACCGGGACAGGGGGCAAGAGACCCAGTACTTC
D gene: TRBD2; J gene: TRBJ2-7; V gene: TRBV13; clone size: -; CDR3 protein: CASSVGTSGGITYEQYF; CDR3 DNA: TGTGCCAGCAGCGTCGGGACTAGCGGGGGGATAACCTACGAGCAGTACTTC
D gene: -; J gene: TRBJ2-1; V gene: TRBV11-2; clone size: few; CDR3 protein: CASSEVRQLYNEQFF; CDR3 DNA: TGTGCCAGCAGCGAAGTGAGACAGCTTTACAATGAGCAGTTCTTC
D gene: -; J gene: TRBJ1-2; V gene: TRBV11-2; clone size: once; CDR3 protein: CASSLVPGPGSTDTF; CDR3 DNA: TGTGCCAGCAGCTTAGTTCCTGGACCGGGTTCTACAGACACCTTC
D gene: -; J gene: TRBJ1-2; V gene: TRBV9; clone size: -; CDR3 protein: CASSDGTYGYTF; CDR3 DNA: TGTGCCAGCAGCGACGGGACCTATGGCTACACCTTC
D gene: -; J gene: TRBJ2-3; V gene: TRBV5-6; clone size: few; CDR3 protein: CASSSGENSFTDTQYF; CDR3 DNA: TGTGCCAGCAGCTCAGGGGAAAATTCGTTTACAGATACGCAGTATTTT
D gene: -; J gene: TRBJ1-2; V gene: TRBV2; clone size: -; CDR3 protein: CASSELTTGYTF; CDR3 DNA: TGTGCCAGCAGTGAACTGACGACCGGCTACACCTTC
D gene: TRBD1; J gene: TRBJ1-6; V gene: TRBV4-2; clone size: -; CDR3 protein: CASSPHRGFSPLHF; CDR3 DNA: TGTGCCAGCAGCCCTCACAGGGGTTTCTCACCCCTCCACTTT
D gene: -; J gene: TRBJ1-1; V gene: TRBV27; clone size: -; CDR3 protein: CASSGVGSAAEAFF; CDR3 DNA: TGTGCCAGCAGTGGGGTGGGGTCGGCTGCTGAAGCTTTCTTT
D gene: TRBD2; J gene: TRBJ2-5; V gene: TRBV11-2; clone size: many; CDR3 protein: CASSLLAGQETQYF; CDR3 DNA: TGTGCCAGCAGCTTACTAGCGGGACAAGAGACCCAGTACTTC
D gene: -; J gene: TRBJ1-2; V gene: TRBV11-2; clone size: -; CDR3 protein: CASSPTDGYTF; CDR3 DNA: TGTGCCAGCAGCCCAACGGATGGCTACACCTTC
D gene: -; J gene: TRBJ1-3; V gene: TRBV5-6; clone size: -; CDR3 protein: CASSLGDSGNTIYF; CDR3 DNA: TGTGCCAGCAGCTTGGGAGACTCTGGAAACACCATATATTTT
D gene: TRBD1; J gene: TRBJ2-7; V gene: TRBV30; clone size: -; CDR3 protein: CAWRPGTGPYEQYF; CDR3 DNA: TGTGCCTGGAGGCCCGGGACAGGGCCCTACGAGCAGTACTTC
D gene: -; J gene: TRBJ1-5; V gene: TRBV15; clone size: -; CDR3 protein: CATSREWGTGIGNQPQHF; CDR3 DNA: TGTGCCACCAGCAGAGAATGGGGAACAGGGATCGGCAATCAGCCCCAGCATTTT
D gene: TRBD2; J gene: TRBJ2-5; V gene: TRBV29-1; clone size: -; CDR3 protein: CSVLRAGEETQYF; CDR3 DNA: TGCAGCGTCCTTAGGGCGGGAGAAGAGACCCAGTACTTC
D gene: TRBD1; J gene: TRBJ1-5; V gene: TRBV11-3; clone size: -; CDR3 protein: CASSLGQGNQPQHF; CDR3 DNA: TGTGCCAGCAGCTTGGGACAGGGCAATCAGCCCCAGCATTTT
D gene: TRBD2; J gene: TRBJ2-3; V gene: TRBV7-8; clone size: -; CDR3 protein: CASSYGAAGITDTQYF; CDR3 DNA: TGTGCCAGCAGCTACGGCGCAGCGGGAATCACAGATACGCAGTATTTT
D gene: -; J gene: TRBJ2-2; V gene: TRBV15; clone size: -; CDR3 protein: CATSRELAGELFF; CDR3 DNA: TGTGCCACCAGCAGAGAATTAGCCGGGGAGCTGTTTTTT
D gene: -; J gene: TRBJ2-3; V gene: TRBV27; clone size: -; CDR3 protein: CASRSQVLQYF; CDR3 DNA: TGTGCCAGCAGATCACAGGTCCTCCAGTATTTT
D gene: -; J gene: TRBJ2-2; V gene: TRBV13; clone size: few; CDR3 protein: CASSHDLDRNTGELFF; CDR3 DNA: TGTGCCAGCAGCCACGATTTGGACAGGAACACCGGGGAGCTGTTTTTT
D gene: TRBD1; J gene: TRBJ1-5; V gene: TRBV7-8; clone size: -; CDR3 protein: CASSPPFQDRGSQPQHF; CDR3 DNA: TGTGCCAGCAGCCCCCCCTTCCAAGACAGGGGCAGTCAGCCCCAGCATTTT
D gene: -; J gene: TRBJ1-1; V gene: TRBV20-1; clone size: -; CDR3 protein: CSATKTVEAFF; CDR3 DNA: TGCAGTGCCACAAAGACAGTTGAAGCTTTCTTT
D gene: -; J gene: TRBJ2-1; V gene: TRBV30; clone size: -; CDR3 protein: CAWTSGRGVNEQFF; CDR3 DNA: TGTGCCTGGACCTCAGGGCGGGGAGTTAATGAGCAGTTCTTC
D gene: -; J gene: TRBJ2-1; V gene: TRBV7-3; clone size: -; CDR3 protein: CASSRVGGYEQFF; CDR3 DNA: TGTGCCAGCAGCAGAGTGGGGGGATATGAGCAGTTCTTC
D gene: -; J gene: TRBJ1-1; V gene: TRBV2; clone size: -; CDR3 protein: CASSERGQGNTEAFF; CDR3 DNA: TGTGCCAGCAGCGAACGAGGTCAGGGGAACACTGAAGCTTTCTTT